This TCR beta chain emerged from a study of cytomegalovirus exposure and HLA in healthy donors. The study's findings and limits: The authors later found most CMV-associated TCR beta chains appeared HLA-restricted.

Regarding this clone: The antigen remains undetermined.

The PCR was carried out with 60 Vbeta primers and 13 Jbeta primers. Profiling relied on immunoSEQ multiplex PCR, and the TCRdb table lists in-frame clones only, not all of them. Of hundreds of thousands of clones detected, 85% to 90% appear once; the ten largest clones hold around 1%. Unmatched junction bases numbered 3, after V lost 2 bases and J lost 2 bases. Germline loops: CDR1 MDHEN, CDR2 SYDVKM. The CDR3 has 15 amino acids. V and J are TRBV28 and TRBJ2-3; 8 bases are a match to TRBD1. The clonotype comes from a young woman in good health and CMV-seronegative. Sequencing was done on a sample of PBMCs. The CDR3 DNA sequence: TGTGCCAGCAGTTTAGGGACAGGAGCCACAGATACGCAGTATTTT. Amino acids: CASSLGTGATDTQYF.